Included here is one T cell receptor (beta chain) sequence, with context. This record belongs to a study of blood T cell repertoires in COVID-19. Study background: Italy, Spain and the United States were the sources of the convalescent and acute COVID-19 samples. PBMCs, B-cell-depleted T cells, or T cells were the source of the cDNA or gDNA that made up the material.

Per the original methods: The assay estimated nucleated cells by amplifying reference gene primers. The method was immunoSEQ multiplex PCR; TCRdb's version includes in-frame clones alone and lacks a portion of them. The V and J calls and clone size are taken from that table; D and trimming were inferred from the DNA. The profile shows around 180,000 clones, 70% to 85% of them singletons. The sequencing input was peripheral blood. This receptor was taken from an elderly woman with acute or convalescent COVID-19.

DNA for the CDR3: TGTGCCAGCAGTTACGGGGGGAGGACTGAAGCTTTCTTT. Translation gives CASSYGGRTEAFF. V gene TRBV6-2 or TRBV6-3 combines with J gene TRBJ1-1; possible D gene TRBD1, 5 bases. V was shortened by 2 bases and J by 5 bases, with 9 bases between the two germline ends. This CDR3 region has 13 residues. CDR1 MNHEY and CDR2 SVGEGT come from the germline V gene.